Listed below are T cell receptor beta chains from one sample, sequenced in a study of regulatory T cells in long-lasting Graves disease. A single record per CDR3 protein comes from TCRdb applying MiXCR to the multiplex PCR reads. The sample consists of more than 300,000 distinct CDR3 sequences, about a sixth of them appearing once. The source was peripheral blood mononuclear cells (PBMCs), collected at new diagnosis, from a patient treated with antithyroid drugs. Receptors were obtained from a female donor with Graves disease. CDR3s include the opening cysteine and the closing phenylalanine or tryptophan. Each record gives: V gene, J gene, D gene, clone size, CDR3 DNA, CDR3 protein. A D gene is named only where the DNA matches it firmly. The listing skips clone size in some rows; elsewhere it reads once, few, many or a size class.

v_call: TRBV24-1
j_call: TRBJ2-2
d_call: NA
clone_size: NA
cdr3_nt: TGTGCCACCAGTCCCAACATTAACACCGGGGAGCTGTTTTTT
cdr3_aa: CATSPNINTGELFF

v_call: TRBV12-3/TRBV12-4
j_call: TRBJ2-7
d_call: TRBD2
clone_size: many
cdr3_nt: TGTGCCAGCAGACGGGGACTAGCGGGAGTTTACGAGCAGTACTTC
cdr3_aa: CASRRGLAGVYEQYF

v_call: TRBV7-3
j_call: TRBJ2-6
d_call: NA
clone_size: NA
cdr3_nt: TGTGCCAGCAGCTTGGGGGCGCGAGGGGCCAACGTCCTGACTTTC
cdr3_aa: CASSLGARGANVLTF

v_call: TRBV7-9
j_call: TRBJ1-1
d_call: NA
clone_size: many
cdr3_nt: TGTGCCAGCAGCCCGGTTCGGCCACCCATGAACACTGAAGCTTTCTTT
cdr3_aa: CASSPVRPPMNTEAFF

v_call: TRBV29-1
j_call: TRBJ2-3
d_call: NA
clone_size: many
cdr3_nt: TGCAGCGTCCTGGGCTCACTGGGCGTGGATACGCAGTATTTT
cdr3_aa: CSVLGSLGVDTQYF

v_call: TRBV6-1
j_call: TRBJ2-1
d_call: TRBD1
clone_size: many
cdr3_nt: TGTGCCAGCAGGGACAGGGGGAATGAGCAGTTCTTC
cdr3_aa: CASRDRGNEQFF

v_call: TRBV19
j_call: TRBJ2-5
d_call: NA
clone_size: many
cdr3_nt: TGTGCCAGTAGTATAGTCCTTAGGACCGCGGGGGAGACCCAGTACTTC
cdr3_aa: CASSIVLRTAGETQYF

v_call: TRBV27
j_call: TRBJ1-2
d_call: TRBD1
clone_size: many
cdr3_nt: TGTGCCAGCAGTAAAGGGACAGGGGATGGATATGGCTACACCTTC
cdr3_aa: CASSKGTGDGYGYTF

v_call: TRBV11-2
j_call: TRBJ2-7
d_call: NA
clone_size: many
cdr3_nt: TGTGCCAGCAGCCACACCAAGGGTGGCCGGCGTGGGCAGTACTTC
cdr3_aa: CASSHTKGGRRGQYF

v_call: TRBV2
j_call: TRBJ2-7
d_call: TRBD2
clone_size: many
cdr3_nt: TGTGCCAGCAGTGAAGAGGCTAGCGGGAGCTCCTACGAGCAGTACTTC
cdr3_aa: CASSEEASGSSYEQYF

v_call: TRBV2
j_call: TRBJ2-5
d_call: NA
clone_size: many
cdr3_nt: TGTGCCAGCAGTGACGTGCGAGGAGGGACCCAGTACTTC
cdr3_aa: CASSDVRGGTQYF

v_call: TRBV24-1
j_call: TRBJ2-2
d_call: NA
clone_size: NA
cdr3_nt: TGTGCCACCAAAACTGCGAACACCGGGGAGCTGTTTTTT
cdr3_aa: CATKTANTGELFF

v_call: TRBV20-1
j_call: TRBJ2-3
d_call: NA
clone_size: NA
cdr3_nt: TGCAGTGCTAGAGTCTTCGCAGATACGCAGTATTTT
cdr3_aa: CSARVFADTQYF

v_call: TRBV25-1
j_call: TRBJ1-1
d_call: NA
clone_size: few
cdr3_nt: TGTGCCAGCAGTGAATATGAAACAGCGAACACTGAAGCTTTCTTT
cdr3_aa: CASSEYETANTEAFF

v_call: TRBV7-9
j_call: TRBJ2-7
d_call: TRBD2
clone_size: few
cdr3_nt: TGTGCCAGCAGCTTAAGCGGGGCGACGAACTACGAGCAGTACTTC
cdr3_aa: CASSLSGATNYEQYF

v_call: TRBV7-2
j_call: TRBJ2-2
d_call: NA
clone_size: many
cdr3_nt: TGTGCCAGCAGCTTAGCTGTTCATAACACCGGGGAGCTGTTTTTT
cdr3_aa: CASSLAVHNTGELFF

v_call: TRBV12-3/TRBV12-4
j_call: TRBJ2-1
d_call: NA
clone_size: many
cdr3_nt: TGTGCCAGCAGTACCGGGACTCTCAATGAGCAGTTCTTC
cdr3_aa: CASSTGTLNEQFF

v_call: TRBV4-1
j_call: TRBJ2-5
d_call: NA
clone_size: NA
cdr3_nt: TGCGCCAGCAGCCAAGATTTCGAGACCCAGTACTTC
cdr3_aa: CASSQDFETQYF

v_call: TRBV7-2
j_call: TRBJ1-5
d_call: NA
clone_size: many
cdr3_nt: TGTGCCAGCAGCCTGGGACGGAACAATCAGCCCCAGCATTTT
cdr3_aa: CASSLGRNNQPQHF

v_call: TRBV12-3/TRBV12-4
j_call: TRBJ1-1
d_call: NA
clone_size: many
cdr3_nt: TGTGCCAGCAGCCCCCCGTATACAGGGTCCTTGAGTACTGAAGCTTTCTTT
cdr3_aa: CASSPPYTGSLSTEAFF

v_call: TRBV30
j_call: TRBJ2-3
d_call: NA
clone_size: many
cdr3_nt: TGTGCCTGGAGGGACAGAACTAGCGAAAGAGGAAATACGCAGTATTTT
cdr3_aa: CAWRDRTSERGNTQYF

v_call: TRBV9
j_call: TRBJ2-5
d_call: TRBD1
clone_size: NA
cdr3_nt: TGTGCCAGCAGCGCGACAGGGGGCTGGGAGACCCAGTACTTC
cdr3_aa: CASSATGGWETQYF

v_call: TRBV14
j_call: TRBJ2-1
d_call: NA
clone_size: NA
cdr3_nt: TGTGCCAGCAGCACGACAGGACATTACAATGAGCAGTTCTTC
cdr3_aa: CASSTTGHYNEQFF

v_call: TRBV10-2
j_call: TRBJ1-2
d_call: NA
clone_size: many
cdr3_nt: TGCGCCAGCAGCAACAGGGTCCAGGGGGGCTACACCTTC
cdr3_aa: CASSNRVQGGYTF

v_call: TRBV11-2
j_call: TRBJ2-1
d_call: TRBD1
clone_size: many
cdr3_nt: TGTGCCAGCAGCCGAACCGGGACAGAGCACAATGAGCAGTTCTTC
cdr3_aa: CASSRTGTEHNEQFF

v_call: TRBV9
j_call: TRBJ2-1
d_call: NA
clone_size: NA
cdr3_nt: TGTGCCAGCAGCCCCCGGGACCCTTCCTACAATGAGCAGTTCTTC
cdr3_aa: CASSPRDPSYNEQFF

v_call: TRBV12-3/TRBV12-4
j_call: TRBJ1-5
d_call: TRBD1
clone_size: NA
cdr3_nt: TGTGCCAGCAGTTTATTGTCAGGGGGACGTCAGCCCCAGCATTTT
cdr3_aa: CASSLLSGGRQPQHF

v_call: TRBV7-2
j_call: TRBJ2-2
d_call: NA
clone_size: many
cdr3_nt: TGTGCCAGCAGCTTAGTAGGGCGGGACGTCGGGGAGCTGTTTTTT
cdr3_aa: CASSLVGRDVGELFF

v_call: TRBV6-5
j_call: TRBJ2-5
d_call: TRBD2
clone_size: many
cdr3_nt: TGTGCCAGCAGTTACTCGGGACTAGCGGGAGGACGAGGTAGTGAGACCCAGTACTTC
cdr3_aa: CASSYSGLAGGRGSETQYF

v_call: TRBV28
j_call: TRBJ2-2
d_call: NA
clone_size: many
cdr3_nt: TGTGCCAGCAGAGGGATAGGGAGAACGGTGCTGTTTTTT
cdr3_aa: CASRGIGRTVLFF

v_call: TRBV28
j_call: TRBJ1-1
d_call: NA
clone_size: many
cdr3_nt: TGTGCCAGCAGTCCGCCCCAGGGCAAGGGTCCTGAAGCTTTCTTT
cdr3_aa: CASSPPQGKGPEAFF

v_call: TRBV24-1
j_call: TRBJ2-5
d_call: TRBD2
clone_size: many
cdr3_nt: TGTGCCACCAGTGATTCCCGCGGGACTAGCGGGAGACAGACCCAGTACTTC
cdr3_aa: CATSDSRGTSGRQTQYF

v_call: TRBV5-1
j_call: TRBJ1-1
d_call: NA
clone_size: few
cdr3_nt: TGCACCAGCAGCTGGGGGGAAACTGAAGCTTTCTTT
cdr3_aa: CTSSWGETEAFF

v_call: TRBV7-9
j_call: TRBJ1-1
d_call: NA
clone_size: few
cdr3_nt: TGTGCCAGCAGCCCCCACCCGAGGGGAAAGGTTAACACTGAAGCTTTCTTT
cdr3_aa: CASSPHPRGKVNTEAFF

v_call: TRBV9
j_call: TRBJ1-4
d_call: TRBD1
clone_size: many
cdr3_nt: TGTGCCAGCAGCGTCGGACAGGACGGGGTAAAACTGTTTTTT
cdr3_aa: CASSVGQDGVKLFF

v_call: TRBV11-2
j_call: TRBJ2-5
d_call: TRBD2
clone_size: many
cdr3_nt: TGTGCCAGCAGCACGCGGGGGGGCCCACCCGAGATGCAAGAGACCCAGTACTTC
cdr3_aa: CASSTRGGPPEMQETQYF

v_call: TRBV20-1
j_call: TRBJ1-5
d_call: NA
clone_size: many
cdr3_nt: TGCAGTGCTAACCCCTCAGGGCCCAATCAGCCCCAGCATTTT
cdr3_aa: CSANPSGPNQPQHF

v_call: TRBV2
j_call: TRBJ1-4
d_call: NA
clone_size: many
cdr3_nt: TGTGCCAGCAGTGGCGTTGGGGTCTCCGGAGTTAAACTGTTTTTT
cdr3_aa: CASSGVGVSGVKLFF

v_call: TRBV7-2
j_call: TRBJ1-5
d_call: NA
clone_size: many
cdr3_nt: TGTGCCAGCAGCTTAGGGGGAGCAGGGCCCTTCAATCAGCCCCAGCATTTT
cdr3_aa: CASSLGGAGPFNQPQHF

v_call: TRBV20-1
j_call: TRBJ2-5
d_call: NA
clone_size: many
cdr3_nt: TGCAGTGCAGTGGCGGGGGCCTCCCCCCAAGAGACCCAGTACTTC
cdr3_aa: CSAVAGASPQETQYF

v_call: TRBV11-2
j_call: TRBJ2-1
d_call: NA
clone_size: few
cdr3_nt: TGTGCCAGCAGAAGAACAGATTCCCACAATGAGCAGTTCTTC
cdr3_aa: CASRRTDSHNEQFF

v_call: TRBV7-9
j_call: TRBJ1-2
d_call: NA
clone_size: many
cdr3_nt: TGTGCCAGCAGCCTTGGGACGGTTTATGGCTACACCTTC
cdr3_aa: CASSLGTVYGYTF

v_call: TRBV7-9
j_call: TRBJ2-7
d_call: NA
clone_size: many
cdr3_nt: TGTGCCAGCAGTTTTAACCCCAGGGGCGAGCAGTACTTC
cdr3_aa: CASSFNPRGEQYF

v_call: TRBV27
j_call: TRBJ1-5
d_call: NA
clone_size: NA
cdr3_nt: TGTGCCAGCAGTTCGGCCCAGGGAGGAAGGCCCCAGCATTTT
cdr3_aa: CASSSAQGGRPQHF

v_call: TRBV5-5
j_call: TRBJ2-7
d_call: NA
clone_size: few
cdr3_nt: TGTGCCAGCAGTACACCAGGGCGGTACGAGCAGTACTTC
cdr3_aa: CASSTPGRYEQYF

v_call: TRBV20-1
j_call: TRBJ2-7
d_call: NA
clone_size: many
cdr3_nt: TGCAGTGCTCTATCCGGACTGGACTCCTACGAGCAGTACTTC
cdr3_aa: CSALSGLDSYEQYF

v_call: TRBV12-3/TRBV12-4
j_call: TRBJ2-2
d_call: NA
clone_size: many
cdr3_nt: TGTGCCAGCAGTGATAGAGTAAGGACTCCTTTAGTCGCCGGGGAGCTGTTTTTT
cdr3_aa: CASSDRVRTPLVAGELFF

v_call: TRBV30
j_call: TRBJ1-4
d_call: NA
clone_size: many
cdr3_nt: TGTGCCTGGAACCAGGGAAGGGCTAATGAAAAACTGTTTTTT
cdr3_aa: CAWNQGRANEKLFF

v_call: TRBV5-1
j_call: TRBJ2-3
d_call: TRBD2
clone_size: many
cdr3_nt: TGCGCCAGCAACCCCGGACTAGCGGGGGGCACAGATACGCAGTATTTT
cdr3_aa: CASNPGLAGGTDTQYF

v_call: TRBV19
j_call: TRBJ2-3
d_call: TRBD2
clone_size: NA
cdr3_nt: TGTGCCAGTAAGGGACTAGCGGCCACAGATACGCAGTATTTT
cdr3_aa: CASKGLAATDTQYF

v_call: TRBV27
j_call: TRBJ2-3
d_call: TRBD1
clone_size: many
cdr3_nt: TGTGCCAGCGGTGACAGGGCCGGAACAGATACGCAGTATTTT
cdr3_aa: CASGDRAGTDTQYF

v_call: TRBV20-1
j_call: TRBJ1-5
d_call: TRBD1
clone_size: NA
cdr3_nt: TGCAGTGCTCGGTCCGGGACAGGGGGTCAGCCCCAGCATTTT
cdr3_aa: CSARSGTGGQPQHF

v_call: TRBV27
j_call: TRBJ2-2
d_call: TRBD2
clone_size: NA
cdr3_nt: TGTGCCAGCCTGGGACTAGCGGGAACCGGGGAGCTGTTTTTT
cdr3_aa: CASLGLAGTGELFF

v_call: TRBV11-2
j_call: TRBJ2-3
d_call: TRBD2
clone_size: many
cdr3_nt: TGTGCCAGCAGCTCCTTATGGACTAGCGGCATCCCCGGTACGCAGTATTTT
cdr3_aa: CASSSLWTSGIPGTQYF

v_call: TRBV20-1
j_call: TRBJ1-2
d_call: NA
clone_size: many
cdr3_nt: TGCAGTGCTCCAAATCGGACTGAGGCCAATAACTATGGCTACACCTTC
cdr3_aa: CSAPNRTEANNYGYTF

v_call: TRBV28
j_call: TRBJ1-1
d_call: NA
clone_size: many
cdr3_nt: TGTGCCAGCAGTCCAAGGACAGCGAGCCCCCTTGAAGCTTTCTTT
cdr3_aa: CASSPRTASPLEAFF

v_call: TRBV6-1
j_call: TRBJ2-3
d_call: NA
clone_size: NA
cdr3_nt: TGTGCCAGCAGTCTCAGTCGGAGTCGTTCAGATACGCAGTATTTT
cdr3_aa: CASSLSRSRSDTQYF

v_call: TRBV7-2
j_call: TRBJ1-2
d_call: NA
clone_size: many
cdr3_nt: TGTGCCAGCAGCTTAGGATTTGGGGGTGATGGCTACACCTTC
cdr3_aa: CASSLGFGGDGYTF

v_call: TRBV28
j_call: TRBJ1-5
d_call: NA
clone_size: many
cdr3_nt: TGTGCCAGCAGTTTCGAATCGAGCAATCAGCCCCAGCATTTT
cdr3_aa: CASSFESSNQPQHF

v_call: TRBV19
j_call: TRBJ2-1
d_call: NA
clone_size: many
cdr3_nt: TGTGCCAGTAGCAGCGACACGTACAATGAGCAGTTCTTC
cdr3_aa: CASSSDTYNEQFF